The clone carrying this T cell receptor (beta chain) has a handful of counts. This record comes from a study of memory CD4+ T cells and cytomegalovirus serostatus. Study as a whole: This sample comes from healthy Belgian adults, about nine CMV seropositive, about 25 seronegative.

Single viable CD3+CD4+CD8-CD45RO+ cells were sorted as the memory CD4+ T cells. Serostatus was set by detecting CMV pp150, pp28, p38, p52 IgG. CD4+ T cells were isolated by positive magnetic selection. In the original workflow: After removing out-of-frame reads, around 2.2 million distinct TCRbeta sequences remained. Clones were read by immunoSEQ multiplex PCR, and TCRdb kept only the in-frame ones, dropping some. That table supplies the V and J calls and clone size; D and trimming were determined from the DNA. The data contain approximately 61,000 clones, 75% to 85% of them singletons. The CDR3 totals 15 residues. Trimming removed 0 bases from V and 6 bases from J, with 12 bases in between. Germline V gene sequence: CDR1 SGHRS, CDR2 YFSETQ.

The chain employs TRBV5-1 and TRBJ1-4, with D possibly matching TRBD1 (6 bases). The clonotype comes from an adult in good health and CMV-seronegative. Sequences were obtained from memory CD4+ T cells from blood. CDR3 residues: CASSLAGQGYEKLFF. CDR3 DNA sequence: TGCGCCAGCAGCTTGGCTGGCCAGGGGTATGAAAAACTGTTTTTT.